This T cell receptor (beta chain) was observed in a study of shared clonotypes between healthy human individuals. The wider study: Each donor had three CD4 naive, three CD4 memory, two CD8 naive and one CD8 memory plate. Whole-study findings and limits: Sampling used blood alone; tissue repertoires probably differ. An expected dependence of interdonor clonotype sharing on sequencing depth was noted.

Data came from immunoSEQ multiplex PCR; TCRdb stores just in-frame clones and leaves some out. This table has 740,000 or so clones, less than 80% appearing once. Both subsets, CD45RA+ naive and CD45RA-negative memory, were split from the CD4+ cells. The J segment lost 6 bases and the V segment lost 7 bases, leaving 8 bases of the junction unmatched. The CDR3 extends over 13 amino acids. CDR1 is MDHEN, CDR2 SYDVKM, per germline. Worth noting for this clone: Antigen: not known.

The receptor comes from a woman aged 25-40 years in good health. The chain combines TRBV28 with TRBJ1-1, with 7 bases aligning to TRBD1. Sequencing was done on a sample of memory CD4+ T cells sorted from blood. Subset defined: CD45RA-negative fraction. CDR3 sequence reads: CASILRGYAEAFF. The CDR3 DNA reads TGTGCCAGCATCCTCAGGGGGTACGCTGAAGCTTTCTTT.